The T cell receptor (beta chain) under discussion was sequenced for a study of blood T cell repertoires in COVID-19 (dated by TCRdb to 2020 to 2021). Context from the whole study: Samples covering the acute and convalescent phases of COVID-19 were provided by collaborators in the United States, Italy and Spain. The material from the prospective study consisted of cDNA or gDNA derived from T cells, B-cell-depleted T cells, or PBMCs. The dataset comprised deeply sampled blood TCRbeta repertoires from subjects exposed to, actively infected with, or recovered from COVID-19. The repertoires were released in a freely available public database intended as a resource for research on the immune response to SARS-CoV-2. The samples were drawn from the first 160 participants of the ongoing ImmuneRACE study and from over a thousand subjects provided by 6 global collaborators. The sample metadata nearly always contained a de-identified subject ID, COVID-19 status, age in years and sex. Where available, HLA class I and class II types were obtained from metadata supplied by the sample provider rather than from assay-based typing. Study-wide findings and limitations: The quantity of clinical and demographic metadata differed by source and by participant and was supplied without curation.

Each collaborating institution followed its own protocols to collect whole blood in K2EDTA tubes. For TCRbeta analysis, collaborator samples were shipped as frozen whole blood, as isolated PBMCs, or as DNA extracted from either sample type. V is reduced by 6 bases and J by 6 bases, leaving a spacing of 18 bases between them. As encoded in the germline V gene, CDR1 is SNHLY while CDR2 is FYNNEI. Reading from cysteine to phenylalanine, the CDR3 counts 16 amino acids. This entry keeps only the CDR3 DNA: 48 bases, framed from base 1. The immunoSEQ Assay, a bias-controlled multiplex PCR, was used to amplify TCRbeta CDR3 regions from genomic DNA. The paper's processing steps were these. Nucleated cell counts per sample were estimated from amplification of reference gene primers within the assay. To quantify the absolute abundance of each unique TCRbeta CDR3 rearrangement, sequence reads were collapsed and filtered. For each sample, productive Simpson clonality was calculated by taking the square root of Simpson's diversity index across productive rearrangements. TCRdb obtained this table from immuneACCESS and retained in-frame rearrangements with V and J assigned. These tables miss some clones; where compared with another copy, unresolved V genes account for less than half of the shortfall, and the remainder is unexplained. V, J and clone size are those of that table, while D and trimming were read from the DNA. The sample table shows some 200,000 clones, and around four fifths are seen once. In total, the top ten clones hold approximately 15% of the sample.

About this clone: Its antigen is currently not known. Base qualities are not at hand, and no much larger clone is one base apart.

Recombination joined TRBV2 with TRBJ1-6; tentative D gene TRBD1, with 6 bases matching. This clonotype originated in a man aged 30-40 years with active or convalescent COVID-19. The specimen sequenced was peripheral blood. The DNA is as follows: TGTGCCAGCAGCCTCAGGGGAGGGAGCGGTAATTCACCCCTCCACTTT. The resulting protein is CASSLRGGSGNSPLHF.